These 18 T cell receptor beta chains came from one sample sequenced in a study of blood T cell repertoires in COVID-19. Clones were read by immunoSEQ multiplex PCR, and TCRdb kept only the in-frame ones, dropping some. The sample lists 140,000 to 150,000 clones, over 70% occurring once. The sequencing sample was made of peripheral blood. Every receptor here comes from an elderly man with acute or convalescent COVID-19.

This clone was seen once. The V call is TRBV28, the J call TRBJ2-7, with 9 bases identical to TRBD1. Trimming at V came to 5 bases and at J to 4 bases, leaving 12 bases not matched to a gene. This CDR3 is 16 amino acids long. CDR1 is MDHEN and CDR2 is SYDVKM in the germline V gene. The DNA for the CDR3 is TGTGCCAGCAGTCCCTCTGGGACAGGGAAGGCTTACGAGCAGTACTTC. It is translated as CASSPSGTGKAYEQYF.

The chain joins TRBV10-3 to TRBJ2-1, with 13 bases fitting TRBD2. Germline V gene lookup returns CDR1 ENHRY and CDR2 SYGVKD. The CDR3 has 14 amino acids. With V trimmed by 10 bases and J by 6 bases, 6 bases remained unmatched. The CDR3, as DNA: TGTGCCACCACTGGACTAGCGGGGGCCAATGAGCAGTTCTTC. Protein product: CATTGLAGANEQFF.

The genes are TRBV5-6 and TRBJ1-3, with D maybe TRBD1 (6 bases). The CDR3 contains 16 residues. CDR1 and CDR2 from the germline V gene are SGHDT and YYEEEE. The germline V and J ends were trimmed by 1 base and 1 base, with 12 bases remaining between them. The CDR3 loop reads CASSLRVTGSGNTIYF. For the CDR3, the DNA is TGTGCCAGCAGCTTGCGGGTCACAGGGTCTGGAAACACCATATATTTT.

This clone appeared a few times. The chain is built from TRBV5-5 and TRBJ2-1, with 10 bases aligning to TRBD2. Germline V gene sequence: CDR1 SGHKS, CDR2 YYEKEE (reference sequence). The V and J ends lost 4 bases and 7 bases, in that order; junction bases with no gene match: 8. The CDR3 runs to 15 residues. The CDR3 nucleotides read TGTGCCAGCAGCCTCCAACCGGGACTAGCGAATGAGCAGTTCTTC. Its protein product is CASSLQPGLANEQFF.

The CDR3 here is CASSLGAKNTEAFF. CDR3 DNA sequence: TGCGCCAGCAGCCTTGGAGCGAAGAACACTGAAGCTTTCTTT. The rearrangement joins TRBV5-1 to TRBJ1-1; D remains ambiguous. This CDR3 has 14 amino acids. V was pared by 4 bases and J by 1 base, with 11 bases between. CDR1 is SGHRS and CDR2 is YFSETQ in the germline V gene. Looking up the rest from reference TRBV5-1 and TRBJ1-1 gives the full variable domain: KAGVTQTPRYLIKTRGQQVTLSCSPISGHRSVSWYQQTPGQGLQFLFEYFSETQRNKGNFPGRFSGRQFSNSRSEMNVSTLELGDSALYLCASSLGAKNTEAFFGQGTRLTVV.

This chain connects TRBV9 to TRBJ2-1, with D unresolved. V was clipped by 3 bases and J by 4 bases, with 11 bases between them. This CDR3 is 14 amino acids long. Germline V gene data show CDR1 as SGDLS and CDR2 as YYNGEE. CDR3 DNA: TGTGCCAGCAGCGCTTCCTTCGGTTACAATGAGCAGTTCTTC. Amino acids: CASSASFGYNEQFF.

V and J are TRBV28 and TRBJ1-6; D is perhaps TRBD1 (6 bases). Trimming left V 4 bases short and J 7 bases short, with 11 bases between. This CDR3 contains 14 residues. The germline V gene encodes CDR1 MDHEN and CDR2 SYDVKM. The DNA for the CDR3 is TGTGCCAGCAGTTCTGGACAGTTGAATTCACCCCTCCACTTT. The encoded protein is CASSSGQLNSPLHF.

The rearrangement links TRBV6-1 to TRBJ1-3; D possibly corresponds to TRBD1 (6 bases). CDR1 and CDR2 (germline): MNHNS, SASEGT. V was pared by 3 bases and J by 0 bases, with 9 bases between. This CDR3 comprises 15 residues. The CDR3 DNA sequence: TGTGCCAGCAGTGACAGGGGTCGCTCTGGAAACACCATATATTTT. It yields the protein CASSDRGRSGNTIYF.

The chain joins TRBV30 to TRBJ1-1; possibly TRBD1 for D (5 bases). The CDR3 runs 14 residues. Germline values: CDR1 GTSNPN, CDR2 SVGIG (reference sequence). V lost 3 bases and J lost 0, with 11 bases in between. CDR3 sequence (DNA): TGTGCCTGGAGAAGGTCAGGGATGAACACTGAAGCTTTCTTT. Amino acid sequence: CAWRRSGMNTEAFF.

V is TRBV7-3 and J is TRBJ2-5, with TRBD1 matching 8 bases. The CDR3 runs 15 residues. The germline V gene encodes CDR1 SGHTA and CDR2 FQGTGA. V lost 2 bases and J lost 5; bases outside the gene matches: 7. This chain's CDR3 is CASSLVPGGLETQYF. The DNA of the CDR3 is TGTGCCAGCAGCTTAGTTCCAGGGGGCCTGGAGACCCAGTACTTC.

The CDR3 DNA sequence: TGTGCCAGTAGTGCCCTAGCGGGGGGCTCGACCGAGCAGTACTTC. Its protein product is CASSALAGGSTEQYF. The chain employs TRBV19 and TRBJ2-7; 11 bases map to TRBD2. This CDR3 region has 15 residues. J gave up 6 bases and V 5 bases, and 9 bases lay outside the gene matches. Looked up from germline, CDR1 is LNHDA and CDR2 is SQIVND (reference sequence).

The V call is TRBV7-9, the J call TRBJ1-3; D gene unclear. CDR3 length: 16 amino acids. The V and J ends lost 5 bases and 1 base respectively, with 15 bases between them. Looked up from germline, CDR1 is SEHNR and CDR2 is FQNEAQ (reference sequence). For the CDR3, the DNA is TGTGCCAGCAGCCCAAAGGCCAGGCTTTCTGGAAACACCATATATTTT. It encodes CASSPKARLSGNTIYF.

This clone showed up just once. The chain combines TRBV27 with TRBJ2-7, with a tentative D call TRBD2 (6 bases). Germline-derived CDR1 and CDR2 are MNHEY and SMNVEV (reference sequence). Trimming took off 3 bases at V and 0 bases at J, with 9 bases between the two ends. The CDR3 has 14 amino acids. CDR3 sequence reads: CASSFGGSSYEQYF. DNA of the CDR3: TGTGCCAGCAGTTTCGGGGGTTCCTCCTACGAGCAGTACTTC.

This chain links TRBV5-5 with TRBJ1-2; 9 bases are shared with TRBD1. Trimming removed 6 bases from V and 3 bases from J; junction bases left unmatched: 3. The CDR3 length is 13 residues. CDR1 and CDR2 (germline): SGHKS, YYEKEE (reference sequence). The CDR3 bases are TGTGCCAGCACCAGGACAGGGGACTATGGCTACACCTTC. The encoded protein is CASTRTGDYGYTF. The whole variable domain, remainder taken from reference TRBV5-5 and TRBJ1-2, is DAGVTQSPTHLIKTRGQQVTLRCSPISGHKSVSWYQQVLGQGPQFIFQYYEKEERGRGNFPDRFSARQFPNYSSELNVNALLLGDSALYLCASTRTGDYGYTFGSGTRLTVV.

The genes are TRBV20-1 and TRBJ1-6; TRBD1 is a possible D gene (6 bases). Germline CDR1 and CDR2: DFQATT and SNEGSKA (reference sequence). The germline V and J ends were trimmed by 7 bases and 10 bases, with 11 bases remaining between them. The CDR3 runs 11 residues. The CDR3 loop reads CSVFRGSPLHF. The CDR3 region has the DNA TGCAGTGTCTTCAGGGGATCACCCCTCCACTTT.

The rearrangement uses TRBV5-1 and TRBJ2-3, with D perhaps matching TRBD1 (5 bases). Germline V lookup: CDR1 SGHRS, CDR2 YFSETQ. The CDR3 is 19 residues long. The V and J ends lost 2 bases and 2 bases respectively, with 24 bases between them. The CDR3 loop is CASSLVGPQPPGPTDTQYF. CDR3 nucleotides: TGCGCCAGCAGCTTAGTGGGGCCCCAACCTCCGGGTCCCACAGATACGCAGTATTTT.

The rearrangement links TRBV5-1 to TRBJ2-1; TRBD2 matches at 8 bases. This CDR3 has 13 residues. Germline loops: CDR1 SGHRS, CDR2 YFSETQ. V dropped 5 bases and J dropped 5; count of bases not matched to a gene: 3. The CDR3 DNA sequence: TGCGCCAGCAGACTAGCGGAGAACAATGAGCAGTTCTTC. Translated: CASRLAENNEQFF.

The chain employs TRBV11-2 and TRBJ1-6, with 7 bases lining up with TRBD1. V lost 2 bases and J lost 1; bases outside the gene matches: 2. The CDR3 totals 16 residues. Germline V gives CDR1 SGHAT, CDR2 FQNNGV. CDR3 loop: CASSLNRGSYNSPLHF. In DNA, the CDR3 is TGTGCCAGCAGCTTAAACAGGGGATCCTATAATTCACCCCTCCACTTT. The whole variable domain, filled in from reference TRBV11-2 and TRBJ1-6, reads EAGVAQSPRYKIIEKRQSVAFWCNPISGHATLYWYQQILGQGPKLLIQFQNNGVVDDSQLPKDRFSAERLKGVDSTLKIQPAKLEDSAVYLCASSLNRGSYNSPLHFGNGTRLTVT.